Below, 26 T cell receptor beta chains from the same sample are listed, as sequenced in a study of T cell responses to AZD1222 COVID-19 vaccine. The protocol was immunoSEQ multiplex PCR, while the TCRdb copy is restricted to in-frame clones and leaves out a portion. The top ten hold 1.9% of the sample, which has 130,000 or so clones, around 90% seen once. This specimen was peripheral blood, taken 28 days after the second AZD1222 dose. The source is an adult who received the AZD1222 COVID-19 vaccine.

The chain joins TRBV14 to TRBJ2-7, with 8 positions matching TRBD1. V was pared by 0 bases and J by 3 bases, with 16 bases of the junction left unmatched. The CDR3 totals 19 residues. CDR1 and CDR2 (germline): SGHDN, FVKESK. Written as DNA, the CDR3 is TGTGCCAGCAGCCAAGACTTTAGGCACCTAGGACAGGGTCACTACGAGCAGTACTTC. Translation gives CASSQDFRHLGQGHYEQYF. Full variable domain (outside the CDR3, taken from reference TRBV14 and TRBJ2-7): EAGVTQFPSHSVIEKGQTVTLRCDPISGHDNLYWYRRVMGKEIKFLLHFVKESKQDESGMPNNRFLAERTGGTYSTLKVQPAELEDSGVYFCASSQDFRHLGQGHYEQYFGPGTRLTVT.

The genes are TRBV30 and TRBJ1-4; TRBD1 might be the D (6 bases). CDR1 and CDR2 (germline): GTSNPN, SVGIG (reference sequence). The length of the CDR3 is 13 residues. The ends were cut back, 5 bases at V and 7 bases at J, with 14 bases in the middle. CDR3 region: CAWRQAKSEKLFF. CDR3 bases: TGTGCCTGGCGACAGGCTAAGAGTGAAAAACTGTTTTTT. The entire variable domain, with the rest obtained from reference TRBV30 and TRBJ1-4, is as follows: SQTIHQWPATLVQPVGSPLSLECTVEGTSNPNLYWYRQAAGRGLQLLFYSVGIGQISSEVPQNLSASRPQDRQFILSSKKLLLSDSGFYLCAWRQAKSEKLFFGSGTQLSVL.

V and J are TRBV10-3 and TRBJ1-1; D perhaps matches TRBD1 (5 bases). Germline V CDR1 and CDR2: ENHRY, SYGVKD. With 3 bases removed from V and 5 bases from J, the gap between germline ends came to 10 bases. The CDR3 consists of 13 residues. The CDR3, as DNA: TGTGCCATCAGTGACAGGGAGGGGACTGAAGCTTTCTTT. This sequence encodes CAISDREGTEAFF.

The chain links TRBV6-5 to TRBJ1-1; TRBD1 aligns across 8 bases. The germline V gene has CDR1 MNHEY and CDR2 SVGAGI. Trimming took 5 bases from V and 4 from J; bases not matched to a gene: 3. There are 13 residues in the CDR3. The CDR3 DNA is TGTGCCAGCAGTAACGGACAGGGCACTGAAGCTTTCTTT. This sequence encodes CASSNGQGTEAFF.

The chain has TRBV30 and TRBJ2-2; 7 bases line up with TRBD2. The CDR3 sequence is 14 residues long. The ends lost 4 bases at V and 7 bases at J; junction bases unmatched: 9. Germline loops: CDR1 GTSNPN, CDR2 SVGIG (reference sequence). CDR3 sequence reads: CAWTPRGVNGELFF. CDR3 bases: TGTGCCTGGACCCCTCGGGGGGTTAACGGGGAGCTGTTTTTT.

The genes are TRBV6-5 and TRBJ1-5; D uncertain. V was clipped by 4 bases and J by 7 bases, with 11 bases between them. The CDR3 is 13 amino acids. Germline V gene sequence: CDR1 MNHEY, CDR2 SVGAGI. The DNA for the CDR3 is TGTGCCAGCAGTTCCCTCTTAAGCCAGCCCCAGCATTTT. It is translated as CASSSLLSQPQHF.

For the CDR3, the DNA is TGTGCCAGCAGCTTATTTCGGACCTATGGCTACACCTTC. As protein: CASSLFRTYGYTF. The V and J genes are TRBV11-2 and TRBJ1-2; D remains ambiguous. CDR1 is SGHAT, CDR2 FQNNGV, per germline. V gave up 2 bases and J gave up 4 bases, with 8 bases separating them. This CDR3 has 13 residues.

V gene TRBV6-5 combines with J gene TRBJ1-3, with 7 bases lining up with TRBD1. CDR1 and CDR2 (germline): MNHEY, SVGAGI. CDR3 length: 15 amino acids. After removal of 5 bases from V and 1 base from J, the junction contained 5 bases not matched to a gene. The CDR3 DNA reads TGTGCCAGCAGTCACCAGGGGGAATCTGGAAACACCATATATTTT. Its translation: CASSHQGESGNTIYF.

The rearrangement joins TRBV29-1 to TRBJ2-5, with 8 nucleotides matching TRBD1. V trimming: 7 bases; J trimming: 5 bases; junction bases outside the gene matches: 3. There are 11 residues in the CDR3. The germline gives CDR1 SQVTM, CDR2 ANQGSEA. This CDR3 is CSATGGETQYF. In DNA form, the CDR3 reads TGCAGCGCTACAGGGGGGGAGACCCAGTACTTC.

As DNA, the CDR3 is TGTGCCAGCAGCCCGGGGACTAGCGGGGGGGTGGCGGAGACCCAGTACTTC. Translation gives CASSPGTSGGVAETQYF. V and J are TRBV5-4 and TRBJ2-5; TRBD2 matches 16 bases. CDR1 and CDR2 from the germline V gene are SGHNT and YYREEE (reference sequence). The CDR3 runs 17 residues. V lost 4 bases and J lost 5; bases outside the gene matches: 8.

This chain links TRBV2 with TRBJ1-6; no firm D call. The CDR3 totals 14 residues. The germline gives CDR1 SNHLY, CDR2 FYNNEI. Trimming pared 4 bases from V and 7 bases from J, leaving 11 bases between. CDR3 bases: TGTGCCAGCAGTGTGGTGCCGCCGAATTCACCCCTCCACTTT. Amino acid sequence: CASSVVPPNSPLHF.

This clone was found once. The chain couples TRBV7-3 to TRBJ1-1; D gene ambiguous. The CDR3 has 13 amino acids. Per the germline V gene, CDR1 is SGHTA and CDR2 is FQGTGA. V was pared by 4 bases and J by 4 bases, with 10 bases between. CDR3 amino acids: CASSSFQSTEAFF. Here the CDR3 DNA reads TGTGCCAGCAGCTCATTCCAAAGCACTGAAGCTTTCTTT.

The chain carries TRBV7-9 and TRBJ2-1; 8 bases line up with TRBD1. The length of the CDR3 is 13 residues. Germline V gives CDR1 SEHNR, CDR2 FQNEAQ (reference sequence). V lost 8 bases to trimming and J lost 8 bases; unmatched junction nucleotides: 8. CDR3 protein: CASRQGPGDEQFF. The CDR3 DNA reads TGTGCCAGCCGACAGGGGCCGGGGGATGAGCAGTTCTTC.

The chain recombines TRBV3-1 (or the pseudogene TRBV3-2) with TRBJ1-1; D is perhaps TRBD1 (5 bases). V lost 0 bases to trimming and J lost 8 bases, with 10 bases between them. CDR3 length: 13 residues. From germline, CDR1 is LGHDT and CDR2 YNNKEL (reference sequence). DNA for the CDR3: TGTGCCAGCAGCCAAGATTATAGGACAGAAGCTTTCTTT. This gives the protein CASSQDYRTEAFF.

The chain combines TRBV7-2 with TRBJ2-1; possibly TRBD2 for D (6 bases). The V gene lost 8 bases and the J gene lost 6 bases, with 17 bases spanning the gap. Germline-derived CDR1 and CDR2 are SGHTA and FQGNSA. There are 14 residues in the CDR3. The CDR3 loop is CASGQGLLGNEQFF. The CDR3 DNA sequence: TGTGCCAGCGGACAAGGACTACTAGGCAATGAGCAGTTCTTC.

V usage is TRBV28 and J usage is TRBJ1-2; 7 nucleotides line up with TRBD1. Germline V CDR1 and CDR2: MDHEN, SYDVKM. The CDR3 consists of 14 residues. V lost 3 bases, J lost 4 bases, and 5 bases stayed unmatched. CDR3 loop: CASSFVTGSYGYTF. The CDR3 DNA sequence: TGTGCCAGCAGTTTCGTGACAGGGAGCTATGGCTACACCTTC.

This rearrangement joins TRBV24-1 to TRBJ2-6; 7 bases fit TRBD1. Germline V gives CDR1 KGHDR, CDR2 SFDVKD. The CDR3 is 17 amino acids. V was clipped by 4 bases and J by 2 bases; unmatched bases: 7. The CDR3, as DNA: TGTGCCACCAGTGAACCGACAGGGTTCCCTGGGGCCAACGTCCTGACTTTC. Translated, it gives CATSEPTGFPGANVLTF.

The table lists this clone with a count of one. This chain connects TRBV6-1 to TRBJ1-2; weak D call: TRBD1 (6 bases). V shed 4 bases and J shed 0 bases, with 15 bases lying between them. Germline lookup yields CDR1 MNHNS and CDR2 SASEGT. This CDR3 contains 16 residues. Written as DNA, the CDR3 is TGTGCCAGCAGTGTCCGATTGGACAGACCTAACTATGGCTACACCTTC. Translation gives CASSVRLDRPNYGYTF.

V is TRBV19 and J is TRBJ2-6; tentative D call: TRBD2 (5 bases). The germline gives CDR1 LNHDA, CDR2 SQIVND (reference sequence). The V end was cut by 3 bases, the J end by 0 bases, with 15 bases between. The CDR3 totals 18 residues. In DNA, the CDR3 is TGTGCCAGTAGTATGATCATTGGGAGATCCTCTGGGGCCAACGTCCTGACTTTC. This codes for CASSMIIGRSSGANVLTF.

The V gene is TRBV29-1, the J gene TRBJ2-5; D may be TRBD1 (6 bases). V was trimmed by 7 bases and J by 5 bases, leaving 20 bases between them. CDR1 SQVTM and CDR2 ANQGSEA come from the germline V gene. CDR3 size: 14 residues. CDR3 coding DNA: TGCAGCGCCGTACCGGACAGTATTCACGAGACCCAGTACTTC. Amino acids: CSAVPDSIHETQYF. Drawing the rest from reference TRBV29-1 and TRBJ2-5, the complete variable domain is SAVISQKPSRDICQRGTSLTIQCQVDSQVTMMFWYRQQPGQSLTLIATANQGSEATYESGFVIDKFPISRPNLTFSTLTVSNMSPEDSSIYLCSAVPDSIHETQYFGPGTRLLVL.

The CDR3 loop is CASSYYPKPGNTIYF. DNA of the CDR3: TGTGCCAGCAGTTACTATCCAAAACCCGGAAACACCATATATTTT. The chain employs TRBV6-5 and TRBJ1-3, with D hard to call. The CDR3 spans 15 residues. Germline CDR1 is MNHEY and CDR2 is SVGAGI. The ends were cut back, 1 base at V and 4 bases at J, with 11 bases in the middle.

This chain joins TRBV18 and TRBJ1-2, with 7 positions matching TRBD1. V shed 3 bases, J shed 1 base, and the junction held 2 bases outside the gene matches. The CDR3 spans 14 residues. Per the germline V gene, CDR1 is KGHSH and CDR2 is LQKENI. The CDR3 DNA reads TGTGCCAGCTCACCCGGACAGGTTAACTATGGCTACACCTTC. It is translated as CASSPGQVNYGYTF.

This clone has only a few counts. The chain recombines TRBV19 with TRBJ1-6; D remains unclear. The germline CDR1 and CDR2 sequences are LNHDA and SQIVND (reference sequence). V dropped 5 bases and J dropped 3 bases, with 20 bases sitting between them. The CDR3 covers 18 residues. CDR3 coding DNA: TGTGCCAGTAGTCCCCAGTCGTGGGGTATAGGCTATAATTCACCCCTCCACTTT. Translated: CASSPQSWGIGYNSPLHF.

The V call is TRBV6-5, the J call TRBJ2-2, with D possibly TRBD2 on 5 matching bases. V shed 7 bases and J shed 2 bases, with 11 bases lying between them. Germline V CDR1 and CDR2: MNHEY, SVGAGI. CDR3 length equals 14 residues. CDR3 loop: CASKTDYNTGELFF. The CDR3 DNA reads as TGTGCCAGCAAAACAGACTATAACACCGGGGAGCTGTTTTTT.

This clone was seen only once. In DNA, the CDR3 is TGTGCCAGCAGTGTAACAGGGGGAAAGACTAATGAAAAACTGTTTTTT. Translation: CASSVTGGKTNEKLFF. The gene calls are TRBV6-1 and TRBJ1-4, with 8 positions matching TRBD1. This CDR3 region has 16 residues. V lost 4 bases and J lost 2; bases outside the gene matches: 6. The germline CDR1 and CDR2 sequences are MNHNS and SASEGT.

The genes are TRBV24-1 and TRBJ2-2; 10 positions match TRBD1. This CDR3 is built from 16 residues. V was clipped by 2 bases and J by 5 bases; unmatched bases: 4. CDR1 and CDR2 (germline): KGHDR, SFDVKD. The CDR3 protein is CATSDYRTGGTGELFF. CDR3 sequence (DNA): TGTGCCACCAGTGATTATCGGACAGGGGGAACCGGGGAGCTGTTTTTT.